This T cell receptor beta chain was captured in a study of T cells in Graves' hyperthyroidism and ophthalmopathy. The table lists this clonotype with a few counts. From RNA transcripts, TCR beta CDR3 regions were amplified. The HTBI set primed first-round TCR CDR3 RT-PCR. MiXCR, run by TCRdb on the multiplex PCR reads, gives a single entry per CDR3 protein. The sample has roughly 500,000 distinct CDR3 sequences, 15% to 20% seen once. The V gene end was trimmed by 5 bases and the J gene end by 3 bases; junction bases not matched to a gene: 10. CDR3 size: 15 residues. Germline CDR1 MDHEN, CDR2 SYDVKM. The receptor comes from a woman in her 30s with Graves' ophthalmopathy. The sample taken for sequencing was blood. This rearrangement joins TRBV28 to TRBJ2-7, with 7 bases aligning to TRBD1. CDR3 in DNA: TGTGCCAGCAGTCTACAGGGGCCTCCTTTCTACGAGCAGTACTTC. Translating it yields CASSLQGPPFYEQYF.